The 30 T cell receptor beta chains below all came from one sample that was sequenced in a study of shared clonotypes between healthy human individuals. Libraries were prepared by immunoSEQ multiplex PCR; TCRdb keeps only in-frame clonotypes and omits some of them. Altogether approximately 2.4 million clones are present, approximately 95% being singletons, with the ten largest covering approximately 0.13%. The sample taken for sequencing was naive CD4+ T cells sorted from blood. Subset meaning: CD45RA+ positively selected. The receptors originated from a man between 18 and 35 years old in good health.

The chain links TRBV30 to TRBJ2-2; perhaps TRBD2 as D (6 bases). Germline V lookup: CDR1 GTSNPN, CDR2 SVGIG (reference sequence). Trimming stripped 2 bases from V and 6 bases from J, with 10 bases between. The CDR3 spans 13 residues. The CDR3 nucleotides read TGTGCCTGGAGTAGTCCGGGGGCCGGGGAGCTGTTTTTT. The encoded protein is CAWSSPGAGELFF.

CDR3 sequence: CASSLSSPGQGHQPQHF. The CDR3 bases are TGTGCCAGCAGTTTATCCTCCCCGGGACAGGGACATCAGCCCCAGCATTTT. This sequence joins TRBV28 and TRBJ1-5, with TRBD1 matching 9 bases. V shed 1 base, J shed 5 bases, and the junction held 9 bases outside the gene matches. CDR3 length: 17 residues. From germline, CDR1 is MDHEN and CDR2 SYDVKM. Full variable domain (outside the CDR3, taken from reference TRBV28 and TRBJ1-5): DVKVTQSSRYLVKRTGEKVFLECVQDMDHENMFWYRQDPGLGLRLIYFSYDVKMKEKGDIPEGYSVSREKKERFSLILESASTNQTSMYLCASSLSSPGQGHQPQHFGDGTRLSIL.

This clone was seen just once. The chain has TRBV11-2 and TRBJ2-7, with 12 bases matching TRBD2. Looked up from germline, CDR1 is SGHAT and CDR2 is FQNNGV. Trimming at V came to 5 bases and at J to 2 bases, leaving 4 bases not matched to a gene. The CDR3 totals 15 residues. In DNA form, the CDR3 reads TGTGCCAGCAGCGTACTAGCGGGAGGCACCTACGAGCAGTACTTC. Protein sequence: CASSVLAGGTYEQYF.

The chain uses TRBV7-2 and TRBJ1-3; no clear D. The V gene lost 2 bases and the J gene lost 0 bases, with 5 bases spanning the gap. Per germline, CDR1 SGHTA and CDR2 FQGNSA. The CDR3 extends over 14 amino acids. The CDR3 nucleotides are TGTGCCAGCAGCTTATATCACTCTGGAAACACCATATATTTT. The encoded protein is CASSLYHSGNTIYF.

The chain recombines TRBV7-2 with TRBJ2-1; D remains unclear. Trimming cost V 1 base and J 9 bases, with 10 bases left between them. The CDR3 covers 13 residues. The germline V gene has CDR1 SGHTA and CDR2 FQGNSA. CDR3 region: CASSLGLVGEQFF. The CDR3 DNA follows: TGTGCCAGCAGCTTAGGTCTCGTCGGTGAGCAGTTCTTC.

The V call is TRBV7-9, the J call TRBJ1-2; D is unclear. The germline V gene encodes CDR1 SEHNR and CDR2 FQNEAQ (reference sequence). The V end lost 5 bases, the J end lost 4 bases, and 14 bases lay between the germline ends. The CDR3 is 14 amino acids. The CDR3 protein is CASSLGPSVYGYTF. The CDR3 DNA reads as TGTGCCAGCAGCCTTGGGCCCAGTGTCTATGGCTACACCTTC.

The V call is TRBV15, the J call TRBJ2-1; tentatively, D is TRBD2 (5 bases). Germline assignment: CDR1 LNHNV and CDR2 YYDKDF (reference sequence). V lost 4 bases, J lost 4 bases, and 14 bases lay in between. The CDR3 runs to 15 residues. CDR3 loop: CATSTRGQPYNEQFF. The CDR3, as DNA: TGTGCCACCAGCACCCGGGGTCAACCGTACAATGAGCAGTTCTTC. Combining the CDR3 with reference TRBV15 and TRBJ2-1 gives the whole variable domain DAMVIQNPRYQVTQFGKPVTLSCSQTLNHNVMYWYQQKSSQAPKLLFHYYDKDFNNEADTPDNFQSRRPNTSFCFLDIRSPGLGDTAMYLCATSTRGQPYNEQFFGPGTRLTVL.

The rearrangement uses TRBV6-5 and TRBJ2-1; tentatively, D is TRBD1 (7 bases). The CDR3 is 14 amino acids. Germline V gene sequence: CDR1 MNHEY, CDR2 SVGAGI. Trimming left V 5 bases short and J 6 bases short, with 14 bases between. CDR3 sequence: CASSRGDSANEQFF. The DNA of the CDR3 is TGTGCCAGCAGTCGCGGGGACAGCGCCAATGAGCAGTTCTTC.

A note on this clone: This sample includes further DNA sequences coding for the same CDR3. The chain uses TRBV19 and TRBJ2-6; no definite D call. The CDR3 length is 14 residues. V lost 6 bases, J lost 0 bases, and 6 bases lay in between. Germline V lookup: CDR1 LNHDA, CDR2 SQIVND (reference sequence). The chain's CDR3 is CASRESSGANVLTF. The DNA for the CDR3 is TGTGCCAGTAGAGAGAGCTCTGGGGCCAACGTCCTGACTTTC.

Turning to this clone: Other nucleotide sequences from this sample produce the same CDR3. The chain has TRBV5-1 and TRBJ2-1; 8 nucleotides align to TRBD1. Losses at the gene ends were 4 bases for V and 7 bases for J; bases not matched to a gene: 7. CDR1 and CDR2 (germline): SGHRS, YFSETQ. The CDR3 runs 14 residues. CDR3 in amino acids: CASSQGQGGNEQFF. CDR3 nucleotide sequence: TGCGCCAGCAGCCAAGGACAGGGCGGGAATGAGCAGTTCTTC.

The chain couples TRBV20-1 to TRBJ2-7; D unclear. V lost 6 bases, J lost 2 bases, and 5 bases lay in between. Per the germline V gene, CDR1 is DFQATT and CDR2 is SNEGSKA (reference sequence). The CDR3 extends over 10 amino acids. The CDR3 DNA is TGCAGTGCCAAACCCTACGAGCAGTACTTC. Translating gives CSAKPYEQYF.

The rearrangement uses TRBV6-6 and TRBJ2-3; D unclear. Per the germline V gene, CDR1 is MNHNY and CDR2 is SVGAGI (reference sequence). This CDR3 has 14 amino acids. V lost 9 bases and J lost 1, with 14 bases in between. CDR3 protein: CASSNYRGTDTQYF. CDR3 nucleotide sequence: TGTGCCAGTTCGAACTACCGGGGCACAGATACGCAGTATTTT.

This clone was seen only once. This chain links TRBV30 with TRBJ2-1; maybe TRBD2 (6 bases). V was trimmed by 4 bases and J by 13 bases, leaving 17 bases between them. Looked up from germline, CDR1 is GTSNPN and CDR2 is SVGIG (reference sequence). The CDR3 totals 12 residues. CDR3 in amino acids: CAWTRDSETQFF. The CDR3 DNA reads TGTGCCTGGACCCGGGACTCCGAAACACAGTTCTTC.

This clone appeared once. This chain links TRBV11-2 with TRBJ2-1; 7 positions agree with TRBD2. CDR1 is SGHAT and CDR2 is FQNNGV in the germline V gene. This CDR3 is built from 16 residues. After removal of 7 bases from V and 0 bases from J, the junction contained 9 bases not matched to a gene. In nucleotides, the CDR3 is TGTGCCAGCAAAGCGGGGTCTTTGAGCTCCTACAATGAGCAGTTCTTC. This sequence encodes CASKAGSLSSYNEQFF.

The rearrangement joins TRBV5-1 to TRBJ2-4, with 10 bases identical to TRBD2. CDR1 SGHRS and CDR2 YFSETQ come from the germline V gene. The CDR3 runs 21 residues. V dropped 4 bases and J dropped 0; count of bases not matched to a gene: 19. Here the CDR3 reads CASSPRDPTSGLGEAKNIQYF. CDR3 DNA: TGCGCCAGCAGCCCGAGGGACCCGACTAGCGGGCTTGGGGAAGCCAAAAACATTCAGTACTTC. Looking up the rest from reference TRBV5-1 and TRBJ2-4 gives the full variable domain: KAGVTQTPRYLIKTRGQQVTLSCSPISGHRSVSWYQQTPGQGLQFLFEYFSETQRNKGNFPGRFSGRQFSNSRSEMNVSTLELGDSALYLCASSPRDPTSGLGEAKNIQYFGAGTRLSVL.

This CDR3 is CASSRRGGSQGGGYTF. The CDR3 nucleotides read TGTGCCAGCAGCCGCCGCGGGGGGTCCCAGGGAGGTGGCTACACCTTC. The V gene is TRBV7-2, the J gene TRBJ1-2; D is possibly TRBD1 (5 bases). The germline V gene encodes CDR1 SGHTA and CDR2 FQGNSA. The CDR3 covers 16 residues. V was shortened by 5 bases and J by 7 bases, with 23 bases between the two germline ends.

The chain is built from TRBV5-4 and TRBJ2-3; 7 nucleotides align to TRBD2. J gave up 0 bases and V 2 bases, and 9 bases lay outside the gene matches. Per the germline V gene, CDR1 is SGHNT and CDR2 is YYREEE (reference sequence). This CDR3 contains 17 residues. CDR3 sequence: CASSLGGSRSSTDTQYF. For the CDR3, the DNA is TGTGCCAGCAGCTTAGGCGGGAGTAGGAGTAGCACAGATACGCAGTATTTT.

This chain connects TRBV10-3 to TRBJ2-7, with 12 bases fitting TRBD2. The CDR3 is made up of 15 amino acids. Trimming took 3 bases from V and 6 from J; bases not matched to a gene: 6. Germline values: CDR1 ENHRY, CDR2 SYGVKD. CDR3 protein: CAISDPGLAGREQYF. Here the CDR3 DNA reads TGTGCCATCAGTGACCCTGGACTAGCGGGGCGCGAGCAGTACTTC.

V is TRBV5-1 and J is TRBJ1-4; 7 nucleotides match TRBD1. CDR1 is SGHRS and CDR2 is YFSETQ in the germline V gene. CDR3 length: 15 residues. J gave up 4 bases and V 0 bases, and 3 bases lay outside the gene matches. DNA for the CDR3: TGCGCCAGCAGCTTGGTGGGACAGTTTAATGAAAAACTGTTTTTT. Translation: CASSLVGQFNEKLFF. Looking up the rest from reference TRBV5-1 and TRBJ1-4 gives the full variable domain: KAGVTQTPRYLIKTRGQQVTLSCSPISGHRSVSWYQQTPGQGLQFLFEYFSETQRNKGNFPGRFSGRQFSNSRSEMNVSTLELGDSALYLCASSLVGQFNEKLFFGSGTQLSVL.

The chain combines TRBV6-1 with TRBJ2-7; tentative D call: TRBD2 (5 bases). V was trimmed by 3 bases and J by 2 bases, leaving 11 bases between them. Germline-derived CDR1 and CDR2 are MNHNS and SASEGT. The CDR3 covers 14 residues. CDR3 DNA: TGTGCCAGCAGTGAGGTGGGAGTCCCCTACGAGCAGTACTTC. Protein: CASSEVGVPYEQYF.

The chain couples TRBV6-1 to TRBJ2-7; TRBD1 agrees at 7 bases. The V gene's germline CDR1 is MNHNS and CDR2 SASEGT. With V trimmed by 4 bases and J by 3 bases, 9 bases remained unmatched. The CDR3 has 15 amino acids. The CDR3 sequence is CASSATGQELYEQYF. The CDR3 nucleotides read TGTGCCAGCAGTGCCACAGGACAGGAGCTCTACGAGCAGTACTTC.

The CDR3 is CASSKELGFHIQYF. CDR3 nucleotide sequence: TGTGCCAGCAGCAAAGAACTGGGTTTCCACATTCAGTACTTC. The V call is TRBV6-1, the J call TRBJ2-4; D is unresolved. Germline assignment: CDR1 MNHNS and CDR2 SASEGT. With 6 bases removed from V and 8 bases from J, the gap between germline ends came to 17 bases. The CDR3 runs to 14 residues.

The gene calls are TRBV28 and TRBJ1-5, with D possibly TRBD1 on 5 matching bases. The V and J ends lost 6 bases and 7 bases respectively, with 16 bases between them. Germline CDR1 is MDHEN and CDR2 is SYDVKM. The CDR3 loop spans 14 amino acids. The CDR3 loop is CASRLTFTGQPQHF. The CDR3 bases are TGTGCCAGCAGGCTGACATTCACAGGCCAGCCCCAGCATTTT.

V and J are TRBV4-1 and TRBJ2-1, with TRBD2 matching over 12 bases. This CDR3 has 17 amino acids. Germline V CDR1 and CDR2: MGHRA, YSYEKL. Unmatched junction bases numbered 9, after V lost 0 bases and J lost 9 bases. The CDR3 nucleotides are TGCGCCAGCAGCCAAGATCCCCTGGCTAGCGGGAGGGGTGAGCAGTTCTTC. The encoded protein is CASSQDPLASGRGEQFF.

The chain employs TRBV7-9 and TRBJ1-1; D not certain. Germline V lookup: CDR1 SEHNR, CDR2 FQNEAQ (reference sequence). The CDR3 runs 13 residues. V shed 1 base and J shed 3 bases, with 6 bases lying between them. CDR3 nucleotides: TGTGCCAGCAGCTTAGTGGGATACACTGAAGCTTTCTTT. Translating it yields CASSLVGYTEAFF.

The chain combines TRBV6-5 with TRBJ1-4, with D perhaps TRBD1 (6 bases). CDR3 length equals 15 residues. V lost 5 bases, J lost 7 bases, and 17 bases lay in between. Germline CDR1 MNHEY, CDR2 SVGAGI. The CDR3: CASSAWPQGSEKLFF. CDR3 DNA: TGTGCCAGCAGTGCCTGGCCCCAGGGGAGTGAAAAACTGTTTTTT.

For this clone: Distinct nucleotide sequences in the sample also encode this CDR3. V and J are TRBV19 and TRBJ2-7, with TRBD1 identical over 7 bases. V lost 3 bases and J lost 4; bases outside the gene matches: 3. Germline V lookup: CDR1 LNHDA, CDR2 SQIVND (reference sequence). The CDR3 spans 13 residues. The CDR3, as DNA: TGTGCCAGTAGTATCGGCAGGGGGTACGAGCAGTACTTC. This codes for CASSIGRGYEQYF. Variable domain in full (rest from reference TRBV19 and TRBJ2-7): DGGITQSPKYLFRKEGQNVTLSCEQNLNHDAMYWYRQDPGQGLRLIYYSQIVNDFQKGDIAEGYSVSREKKESFPLTVTSAQKNPTAFYLCASSIGRGYEQYFGPGTRLTVT.

J is TRBJ2-5 and V is TRBV28, with 7 nucleotides matching TRBD1. V trimming: 1 base; J trimming: 3 bases; junction bases outside the gene matches: 23. The CDR3 is 21 amino acids. Germline-derived CDR1 and CDR2 are MDHEN and SYDVKM. This CDR3 reads CASSLSPARQGKASMKETQYF. Here the CDR3 DNA reads TGTGCCAGCAGTTTATCCCCGGCCCGACAGGGAAAAGCCTCAATGAAAGAGACCCAGTACTTC.

This clone was detected only once. The chain employs TRBV4-3 and TRBJ1-4; D is unclear. Per germline, CDR1 LGHNA and CDR2 YSLEER. The CDR3 has 15 residues. V lost 0 bases to trimming and J lost 5 bases, with 10 bases between them. The CDR3 loop reads CASSQDGRMNEKLFF. CDR3 in DNA: TGCGCCAGCAGCCAAGATGGGCGGATGAATGAAAAACTGTTTTTT.

Remarks on this clone: One end of the junction varies from germline; a read error may be responsible. V and J are TRBV7-7 and TRBJ2-7, with 8 bases that match TRBD2. Germline V CDR1 and CDR2: SSHAT, FNYEAQ (reference sequence). This CDR3 is 14 amino acids long. Here the CDR3 DNA reads TGTGCTAGCAGTCTAGCGGGCGGGAGTTACGAGCAGTACTTC. The encoded protein is CASSLAGGSYEQYF.